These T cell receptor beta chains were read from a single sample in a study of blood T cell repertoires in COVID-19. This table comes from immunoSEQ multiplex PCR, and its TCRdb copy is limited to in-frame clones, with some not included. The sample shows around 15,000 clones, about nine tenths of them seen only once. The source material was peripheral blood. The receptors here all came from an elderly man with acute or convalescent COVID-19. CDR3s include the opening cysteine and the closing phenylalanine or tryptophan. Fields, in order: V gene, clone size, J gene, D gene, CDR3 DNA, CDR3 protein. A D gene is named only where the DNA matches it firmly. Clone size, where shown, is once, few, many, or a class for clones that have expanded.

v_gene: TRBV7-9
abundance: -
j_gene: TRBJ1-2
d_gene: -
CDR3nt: TGTGCCAGCAGCTTAGAATTCGCACAGAACTATGGCTACACCTTC
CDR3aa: CASSLEFAQNYGYTF

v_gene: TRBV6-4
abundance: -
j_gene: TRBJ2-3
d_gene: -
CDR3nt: TGTGCCAGCAGTGTGGGGCGCGAAGATACGCAGTATTTT
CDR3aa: CASSVGREDTQYF

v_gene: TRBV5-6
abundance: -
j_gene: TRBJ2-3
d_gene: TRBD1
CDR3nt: TGTGCCAGCAGCTTCGCCGGGACAGGGGGGGCAGATACGCAGTATTTT
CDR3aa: CASSFAGTGGADTQYF

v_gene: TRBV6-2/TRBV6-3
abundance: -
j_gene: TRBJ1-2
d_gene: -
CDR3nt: TGTGCCAGCAGCCGCGGGGGGGGATACGATGGCTACACCTTC
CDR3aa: CASSRGGGYDGYTF

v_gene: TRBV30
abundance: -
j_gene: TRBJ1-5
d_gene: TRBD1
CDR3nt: TGTGCCTGGAGTGTAATGGCAGGGGGCGTTCAGCCCCAGCATTTT
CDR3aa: CAWSVMAGGVQPQHF

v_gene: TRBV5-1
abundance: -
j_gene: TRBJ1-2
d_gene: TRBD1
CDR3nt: TGCGCCAGCAGCCCTCAGGGGGAAAACTATGGCTACACCTTC
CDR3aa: CASSPQGENYGYTF

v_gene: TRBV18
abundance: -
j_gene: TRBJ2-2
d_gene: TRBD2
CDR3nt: TGTGCCAGCTCACCATCCCTTAGCGGGAGCGGCACCGGGGAGCTGTTTTTT
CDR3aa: CASSPSLSGSGTGELFF

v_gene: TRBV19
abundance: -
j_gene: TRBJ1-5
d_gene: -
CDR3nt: TGTGCCAGTAGTATAGACAGGGACAATCAGCCCCAGCATTTT
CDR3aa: CASSIDRDNQPQHF

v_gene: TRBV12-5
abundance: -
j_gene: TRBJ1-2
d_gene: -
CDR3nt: TGTGCTAGTGGTTCGGACACTAACTATGGCTACACCTTC
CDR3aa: CASGSDTNYGYTF

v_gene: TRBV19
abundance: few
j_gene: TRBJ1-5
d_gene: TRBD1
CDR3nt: TGTGCCAGTAGGCTGTCGGGACAGCTGAGCAATCAGCCCCAGCATTTT
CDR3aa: CASRLSGQLSNQPQHF

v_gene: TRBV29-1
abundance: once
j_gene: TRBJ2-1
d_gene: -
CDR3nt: TGCAGCGGTACAGGACAGTTTGGTTACAATGAGCAGTTCTTC
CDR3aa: CSGTGQFGYNEQFF

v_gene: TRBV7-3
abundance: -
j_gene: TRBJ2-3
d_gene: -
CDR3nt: TGTGCCAGCAGCTGGTCGGGTGGGGATACGCAGTATTTT
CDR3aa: CASSWSGGDTQYF

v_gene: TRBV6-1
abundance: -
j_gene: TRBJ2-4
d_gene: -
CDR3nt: TGTGCCAGCAGTGAAATAATCAGGGGCATAGCCAAAAACATTCAGTACTTC
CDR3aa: CASSEIIRGIAKNIQYF

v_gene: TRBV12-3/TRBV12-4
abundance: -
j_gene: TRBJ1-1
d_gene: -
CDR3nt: TGTGCCAGCAGTTCCTACCCTGAAGCTTTCTTT
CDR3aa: CASSSYPEAFF

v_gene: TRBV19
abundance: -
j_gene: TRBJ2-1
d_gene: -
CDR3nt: TGTGCCAGTAGTAACAGGGAAGACCTATACAATGAGCAGTTCTTC
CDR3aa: CASSNREDLYNEQFF

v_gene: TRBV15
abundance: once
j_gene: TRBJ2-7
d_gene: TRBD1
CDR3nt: TGTGCCACGCTTAAAGGGACAGGGGGCAGCGAGCAGTACTTC
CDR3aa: CATLKGTGGSEQYF

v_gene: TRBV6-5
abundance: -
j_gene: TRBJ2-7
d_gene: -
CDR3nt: TGTGCCAGCAGTAAGGTCCCAGCGGGCGAAGAGCAGTACTTC
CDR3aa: CASSKVPAGEEQYF

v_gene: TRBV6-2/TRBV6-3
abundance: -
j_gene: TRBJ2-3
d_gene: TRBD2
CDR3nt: TGTGCCAGCAGTGCCCATCTTAGCGGGAGGATGCCAGATACGCAGTATTTT
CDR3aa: CASSAHLSGRMPDTQYF

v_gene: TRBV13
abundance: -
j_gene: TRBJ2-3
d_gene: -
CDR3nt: TGTGCCAGCAGCGAAAGCGGCACAGATACGCAGTATTTT
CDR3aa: CASSESGTDTQYF

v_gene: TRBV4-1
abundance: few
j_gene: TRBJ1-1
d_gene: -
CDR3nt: TGCGCCAGCAGCCAAGAAATACCTGGTGAGACTGAAGCTTTCTTT
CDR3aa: CASSQEIPGETEAFF

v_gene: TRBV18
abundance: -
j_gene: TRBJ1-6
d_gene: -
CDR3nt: TGTGCCAGCTCACCGGCAGGGATCGATAATTCACCCCTCCACTTT
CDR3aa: CASSPAGIDNSPLHF

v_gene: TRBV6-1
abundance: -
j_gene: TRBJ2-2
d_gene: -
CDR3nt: TGTGCCAGCAGTGAAGCTCAGGGTGCCGGGGAGCTGTTTTTT
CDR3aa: CASSEAQGAGELFF

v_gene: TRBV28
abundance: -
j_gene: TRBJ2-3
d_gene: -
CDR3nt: TGTGCCAGCAGTCTCCCCGGCACAGATACGCAGTATTTT
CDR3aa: CASSLPGTDTQYF

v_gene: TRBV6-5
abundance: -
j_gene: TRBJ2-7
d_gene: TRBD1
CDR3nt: TGTGCCAGCATCGACGGCGGACAGGGGCCGTGGGAGCAGTACTTC
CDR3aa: CASIDGGQGPWEQYF

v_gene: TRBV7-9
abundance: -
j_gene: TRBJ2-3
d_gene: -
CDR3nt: TGTGCCAGCAGCTTAGAAGGGGTCACAGATACGCAGTATTTT
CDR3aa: CASSLEGVTDTQYF

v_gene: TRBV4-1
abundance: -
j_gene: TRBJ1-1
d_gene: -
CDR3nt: TGCGCCAGCAGCCAAGATTTTCTGGGGAGTAACACTGAAGCTTTCTTT
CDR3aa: CASSQDFLGSNTEAFF

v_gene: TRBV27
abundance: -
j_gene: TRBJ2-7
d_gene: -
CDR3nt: TGTGCCAGCAGTTTGAACCACTACTCCTACGAGCAGTACTTC
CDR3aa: CASSLNHYSYEQYF

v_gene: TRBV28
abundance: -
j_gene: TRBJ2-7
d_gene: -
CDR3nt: TGTGCCAGCAGTTCCGGACAGTCCTACGAGCAGTACTTC
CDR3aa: CASSSGQSYEQYF

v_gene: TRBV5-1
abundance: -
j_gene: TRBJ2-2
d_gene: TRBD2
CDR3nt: TGCGCCAGCAGCTTGGTAGCGGGAGTGTATAGCGGGGAGCTGTTTTTT
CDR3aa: CASSLVAGVYSGELFF

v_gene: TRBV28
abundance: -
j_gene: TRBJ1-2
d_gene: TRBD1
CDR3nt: TGTGCCAGCAGTTCGACAGGGGGCAATGGCTACACCTTC
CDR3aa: CASSSTGGNGYTF

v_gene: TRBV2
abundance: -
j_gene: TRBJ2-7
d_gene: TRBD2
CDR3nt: TGTGCCAGCAGTCGGGGACTAGCGGGGGCGCAGTACTTC
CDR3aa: CASSRGLAGAQYF

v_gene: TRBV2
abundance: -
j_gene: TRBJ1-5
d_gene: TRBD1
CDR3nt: TGTGCCAGCAGCTGGCAGGGGGCCCTTAGCAATCAGCCCCAGCATTTT
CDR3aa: CASSWQGALSNQPQHF

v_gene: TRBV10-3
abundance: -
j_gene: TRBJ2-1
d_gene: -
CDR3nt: TGTGCCATCAGTAGATTCCCGGTGGATGAGCAGTTCTTC
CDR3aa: CAISRFPVDEQFF

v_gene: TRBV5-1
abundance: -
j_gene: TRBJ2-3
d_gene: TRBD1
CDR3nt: TGCGCCAGCAGCTTGGAGATGGACAGGGGGACAGATACGCAGTATTTT
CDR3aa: CASSLEMDRGTDTQYF

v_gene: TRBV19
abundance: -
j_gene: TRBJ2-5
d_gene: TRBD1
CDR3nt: TGTGCCAGTAGCCTCCGGGACAGGGGTAACCAAGAGACCCAGTACTTC
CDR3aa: CASSLRDRGNQETQYF

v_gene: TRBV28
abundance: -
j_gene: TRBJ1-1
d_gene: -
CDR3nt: TGTGCCAGCAGTTTGGGGGGGGCTGGTTACACTGAAGCTTTCTTT
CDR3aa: CASSLGGAGYTEAFF

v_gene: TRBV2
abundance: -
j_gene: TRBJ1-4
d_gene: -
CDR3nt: TGTGCCAGCAGCACCCCCAGGGTGGCGCATGAAAAACTGTTTTTT
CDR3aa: CASSTPRVAHEKLFF

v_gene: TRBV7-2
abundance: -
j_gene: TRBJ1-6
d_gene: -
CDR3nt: TGTGCCAGCAGCTTAGTTGTCAAAAATTCACCCCTCCACTTT
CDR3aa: CASSLVVKNSPLHF

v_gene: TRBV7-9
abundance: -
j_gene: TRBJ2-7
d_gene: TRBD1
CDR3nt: TGTGCCAGCAGCCCCCCGGGACAGGGTACCTCCTACGAGCAGTACTTC
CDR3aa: CASSPPGQGTSYEQYF

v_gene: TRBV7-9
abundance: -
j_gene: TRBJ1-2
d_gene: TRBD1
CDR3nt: TGTGCCAGCAGCTATGGGACAGGGGAGAACTATGGCTACACCTTC
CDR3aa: CASSYGTGENYGYTF

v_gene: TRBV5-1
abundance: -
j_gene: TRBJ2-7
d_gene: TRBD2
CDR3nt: TGCGCCAGCAGCTTGGGACTAGCGGGTACCTACGAGCAGTACTTC
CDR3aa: CASSLGLAGTYEQYF

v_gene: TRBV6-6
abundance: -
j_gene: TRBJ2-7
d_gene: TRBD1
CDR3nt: TGTGCCAGCAGTTCCGGGACAGGGGTTCTCTACGAGCAGTACTTC
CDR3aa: CASSSGTGVLYEQYF

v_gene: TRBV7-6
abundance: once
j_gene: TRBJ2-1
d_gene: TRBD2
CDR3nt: TGTGCCAGCAAAAGGGCCGGGACTAGCTCCTACAATGAGCAGTTCTTC
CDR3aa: CASKRAGTSSYNEQFF

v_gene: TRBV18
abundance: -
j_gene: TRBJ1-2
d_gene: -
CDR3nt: TGTGCCAGCTCATCCGCCTCAGGGGTCGATGGCTACACCTTC
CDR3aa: CASSSASGVDGYTF

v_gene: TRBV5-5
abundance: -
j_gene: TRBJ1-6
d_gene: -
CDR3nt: TGTGCCAGCAGCTACGGACTGGATAATTCACCCCTCCACTTT
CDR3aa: CASSYGLDNSPLHF

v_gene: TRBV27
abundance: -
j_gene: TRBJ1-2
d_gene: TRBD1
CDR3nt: TGTGCCAGCAGTTGGGACGGGACAGGGCCTGGCTACACCTTC
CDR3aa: CASSWDGTGPGYTF

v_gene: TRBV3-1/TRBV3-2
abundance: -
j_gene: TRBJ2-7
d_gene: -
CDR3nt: TGTGCCAGCAGCCAAAATACGGGCGAGCAGTACTTC
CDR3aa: CASSQNTGEQYF

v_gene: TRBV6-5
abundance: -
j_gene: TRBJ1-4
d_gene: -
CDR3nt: TGTGCCAGCAGCATGACAGTAGAGGAAAAACTGTTTTTT
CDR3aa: CASSMTVEEKLFF

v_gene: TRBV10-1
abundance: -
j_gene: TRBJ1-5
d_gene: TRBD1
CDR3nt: TGCGCCAGCAGTGAGGGACAGGGAGGACAGCCCCAGCATTTT
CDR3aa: CASSEGQGGQPQHF

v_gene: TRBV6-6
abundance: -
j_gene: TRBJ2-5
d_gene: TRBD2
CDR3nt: TGTGCCAGCAGTAGCCCCACGGGGGGGCAAGCGGAGACCCAGTACTTC
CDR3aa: CASSSPTGGQAETQYF

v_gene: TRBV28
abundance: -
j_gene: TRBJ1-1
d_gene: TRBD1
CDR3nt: TGTGCCAGCAGAACCCTACCCGGGACAGGGGGCACTGAAGCTTTCTTT
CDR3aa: CASRTLPGTGGTEAFF